The clone carrying this TCR beta chain turned up a few times. Each CDR3 protein gets one entry after TCRdb re-called the 5' RACE reads with MiXCR. The sample yields 30,000 to 45,000 distinct CDR3 sequences, 16% seen once. These data come from a study of CD8 T cells in ankylosing spondylitis. This CDR3 is built from 15 residues. Trimming took off 0 bases at V and 4 bases at J, with 11 bases between the two ends. The germline V gene encodes CDR1 LGHDT and CDR2 YNNKEL (reference sequence). The chain has TRBV3-1 and TRBJ2-3; a possible D gene is TRBD2 (7 bases). The receptor was derived from a male donor with ankylosing spondylitis or in good health (not recorded which). The sequenced sample consisted of blood. CDR3 protein: CASSQDWGGADTQYF. For the CDR3, the DNA is TGTGCCAGCAGCCAAGACTGGGGGGGCGCAGATACGCAGTATTTT.